This T cell receptor (beta chain) was obtained from a study of cytomegalovirus exposure and HLA in healthy donors. The CDR3 length is 15 residues. Per germline, CDR1 SGHTA and CDR2 FQGNSA. With V trimmed by 1 base and J by 7 bases, 7 bases remained unmatched. In the PCR, 60 Vbeta and 13 Jbeta primers were used. Assay: immunoSEQ multiplex PCR; the TCRdb copy retains only in-frame clones and omits some. The table lists fewer than 90,000 clones, almost 80% of them singletons. Notes on the study in general: Indistinguishability led to the exclusion of some V segments, TRBV6-2 and TRBV6-3 included.

Concerning this clone itself: No antigen is known for it.

The material sequenced was PBMCs. This TCR derives from a female donor in good health and CMV-seronegative. V usage is TRBV7-2 and J usage is TRBJ2-7, with 10 nucleotides matching TRBD1. The CDR3 bases are TGTGCCAGCAGCTTAGGGGGGACAGGGGTTGGGGAGCAGTACTTC. The encoded protein is CASSLGGTGVGEQYF.